These 3 T cell receptor beta chains were sequenced from one sample in a study of graft-versus-host responses after intestinal transplantation. The antigens of these receptors remain unknown. Profiling relied on immunoSEQ multiplex PCR, and the TCRdb table lists in-frame clones only, not all of them. The table has roughly 90,000 clones, about nine tenths seen once; the top ten hold approximately 0.28%. Sequences were derived from unstimulated CD4+ T cells sorted from spleen or lymph node cells, sampled before transplant. The receptor source for this set is a human donor who was the organ donor for an intestinal transplant.

This sequence joins TRBV6-8 and TRBJ2-7; D might be TRBD2 (6 bases). V was pared by 4 bases and J by 1 base, with 14 bases between. The CDR3 covers 15 residues. Germline lookup yields CDR1 MNHGY and CDR2 SAAAGT. This chain's CDR3 is CASSWETSPSYEQYF. CDR3 nucleotide sequence: TGTGCCAGCAGTTGGGAGACTAGTCCGTCCTACGAGCAGTACTTC.

The chain uses TRBV6-1 and TRBJ1-1; perhaps TRBD1 as D (5 bases). The CDR3 is 13 amino acids. The germline gives CDR1 MNHNS, CDR2 SASEGT. Trimming left V 6 bases short and J 5 bases short, with 13 bases between. The CDR3 loop reads CASRKTRGTEAFF. Here the CDR3 DNA reads TGTGCCAGCAGAAAGACAAGGGGAACTGAAGCTTTCTTT.

This sequence joins TRBV19 and TRBJ2-5, with D possibly TRBD1 on 7 matching bases. Per the germline V gene, CDR1 is LNHDA and CDR2 is SQIVND (reference sequence). The V gene lost 7 bases and the J gene lost 5 bases, with 23 bases spanning the gap. CDR3 size: 16 residues. The chain's CDR3 is CASTPGWAGGLETQYF. In DNA form, the CDR3 reads TGTGCCAGTACCCCAGGTTGGGCAGGGGGGTTGGAGACCCAGTACTTC. The entire variable domain, with the rest obtained from reference TRBV19 and TRBJ2-5, is as follows: DGGITQSPKYLFRKEGQNVTLSCEQNLNHDAMYWYRQDPGQGLRLIYYSQIVNDFQKGDIAEGYSVSREKKESFPLTVTSAQKNPTAFYLCASTPGWAGGLETQYFGPGTRLLVL.